The text below deals with one T cell receptor beta chain. Its specific antigen is unknown. Per-nucleotide qualities are absent, and no much larger clonotype sits a single base away. Library preparation employed the immunoSEQ multiplex PCR assay. For TCR sequencing, RNA was extracted from every sample and reverse transcribed into cDNA to serve as template. First-strand cDNA was synthesized with SuperScript III using a 2:1 mix of oligo-dT and random hexamers. A synthetic immune receptor repertoire was used to assess amplification bias, and residual bias was removed computationally. Per the original workflow: Raw reads were preprocessed for error removal, and CDR3 was defined according to IMGT conventions as running from the conserved cysteine to phenylalanine. Clonality was calculated as 1 minus Shannon entropy normalized by log2 of the number of productive unique TCRs. Scalp TCRbeta sequences were cross-referenced with sorted blood CD4 and CD8 repertoires so that the CD4 or CD8 identity of scalp clones could be inferred. The immuneACCESS repertoire file appears here via TCRdb, limited to in-frame rearrangements. These files lack a portion of the clones; in checked studies, under half of the deficit traces to unresolved V genes, and the cause of the others is not known. V, J and clone size reflect that table, while D and trimming were determined from the DNA. Present in this sample are 210,000 or so clones, 66% of which were seen just once. The ten largest account for around 1.3% of the sample.

These data originate in a study of CD8+ T cells in alopecia areata (dated by TCRdb to between 2018 and 2020). Background on the whole study: Treated patients were enrolled in an open-label pilot trial of oral tofacitinib, 5 to 10 mg twice daily, for moderate-to-severe alopecia areata. Patients stayed on tofacitinib for 6 to 18 months and then had 6 months of follow-up off drug so that delayed response and recurrence could be assessed. Disease severity in treated patients was measured with the SALT score, which quantifies the percentage of affected scalp surface area. In both human patients and the C3H/HeJ mouse model, the study applied high-throughput TCRbeta sequencing to look at T cell clonal expansion in alopecia areata. In humans, TCRbeta sequencing was performed on scalp tissue and on sorted CD4+ and CD8+ peripheral blood T cells from healthy controls and from patients with patchy or totalis/universalis alopecia areata. Patients on tofacitinib were biopsied at baseline and after 4 and 24 weeks of treatment, and several of the patients also had a later scalp biopsy. Scalp clonality was compared across normal scalp (n=4), patchy alopecia areata scalp (n=8), and alopecia totalis/universalis scalp (n=8). The RNA source kit depended on sample type: the PAXgene miRNA kit for fixed scalp, the miRNeasy kit for PBMCs, and the RNeasy kit for mouse skin. TCRbeta CDR3 regions were amplified by immunoSEQ multiplex PCR with 35 Vbeta forward and 13 Jbeta reverse primers. General conclusions and limits of the study: Many expanded lesional clones persisted in scalp and blood during tofacitinib treatment, which may partly explain relapse after stopping treatment. Scalp TCR repertoire analysis is complicated because resident alphabeta T cells in normal human skin are also sequenced, whereas mouse skin is dominated by gammadelta T cells. Because the treated cohort was small and included a single nonresponder, larger studies are needed to assess links between baseline CD8+ expansion and response. Tofacitinib significantly lowered scalp clonality and the number of expanded CD8+ clones among the top 100 scalp clones. Compared with normal scalp, lesional scalp, particularly in alopecia totalis/universalis, had higher clonality and more expanded CD8+ clones, which suggests antigenic drive. Shared TCR sequences between patients were less evident than in mice, which may be partly attributable to HLA diversity in the patient population.

The sample's treatment or condition, from its label and the paper: oral pan-JAK inhibitor, 5-10 mg twice daily. Peripheral blood and lesional scalp punch biopsies were obtained from patients with alopecia areata. PBMCs were isolated by density centrifugation and stained for CD3, CD4 and CD8, after which CD4+ and CD8+ T cells were sorted on a FACSAria. This receptor was obtained from a human donor with alopecia areata. The sequencing here drew on CD4+ T cells sorted from blood, taken at approximately week 42, from a patient treated with tofacitinib.

CDR3 loop: CASSEQGGIGYGYTF. The nucleotide sequence reads as follows: TGTGCCAGCAGTGAGCAAGGGGGGATCGGCTATGGCTACACCTTC. Recombination linked TRBV2 to TRBJ1-2; 6 matching bases give a weak D call of TRBD1. From the germline V gene, CDR1 is SNHLY and CDR2 is FYNNEI. The CDR3, from cysteine to phenylalanine, totals 15 residues. CDR3 DNA only is kept here, 45 bases in frame from base 1. V is clipped by 3 bases and J by 4 bases, and the sequence between their germline boundaries is 15 bases long.